At least ten counts were recorded for the clone carrying this TCR beta chain. There are 15 residues in the CDR3. Germline-derived CDR1 and CDR2 are SGDLS and YYNGEE. V was cut by 0 bases and J by 6 bases, with 14 bases left in between. An equimolar mix of two oligonucleotides served as the beta constant-region primer for TRBC1 and TRBC2. TCRdb re-analysed the UMI-ligation and nested PCR reads in MiXCR, keeping a single row per CDR3 protein. The table includes over 25,000 distinct CDR3 sequences, about 10% detected once. These data belong to a study of naive and memory T cell subsets. The specimen sequenced was effector memory CD4+ T cells from blood. Subset described: effector memory, CD45RA- CD27-. This receptor was taken from a human donor in good health. V usage is TRBV9 and J usage is TRBJ2-3; no definite D call. Here the CDR3 reads CASSVVPDGPDTQYF. The DNA of the CDR3 is TGTGCCAGCAGCGTAGTCCCCGATGGGCCTGATACGCAGTATTTT.